These T cell receptor beta chains were read from a single sample in a study of blood T cell repertoires in COVID-19. The data were produced by immunoSEQ multiplex PCR, yet TCRdb's version contains in-frame clones alone and is incomplete. The sample includes hundreds of thousands of clones, 70% to 85% seen only once; the top ten take around 1.8%. The specimen was peripheral blood. The receptor source for this set is a woman of 80 years or more with acute or convalescent COVID-19. The CDR3 runs from the conserved cysteine through the conserved F or W.

V gene: TRBV28; J gene: TRBJ2-1; CDR3 protein: CASTNSGSPNEQFF
V gene: TRBV5-4; J gene: TRBJ1-2; CDR3 protein: CASSFGQGDGYTF
V gene: TRBV5-4; J gene: TRBJ2-2; CDR3 protein: CASRRGSNTGELFF
V gene: TRBV4-2; J gene: TRBJ2-1; CDR3 protein: CASSQEVAGTYNEQFF
V gene: TRBV5-1; J gene: TRBJ2-3; CDR3 protein: CASSLGTAPSTDTQYF
V gene: TRBV20-1; J gene: TRBJ2-1; CDR3 protein: CSASGSGTSENEQFF
V gene: TRBV5-6; J gene: TRBJ1-2; CDR3 protein: CASSRDRDGYTF
V gene: TRBV4-1; J gene: TRBJ2-2; CDR3 protein: CASSQAGSGELFF
V gene: TRBV14; J gene: TRBJ2-3; CDR3 protein: CASSPDYSTDTQYF
V gene: TRBV13; J gene: TRBJ1-1; CDR3 protein: CASSLVGQNTEAFF
V gene: TRBV13; J gene: TRBJ2-1; CDR3 protein: CASSFWTPDNEQFF
V gene: TRBV27; J gene: TRBJ2-5; CDR3 protein: CASSFLETQYF
V gene: TRBV19; J gene: TRBJ2-7; CDR3 protein: CASGNGVSYEQYF
V gene: TRBV19; J gene: TRBJ2-3; CDR3 protein: CASSTTGYSTDTQYF
V gene: TRBV20-1; J gene: TRBJ1-1; CDR3 protein: CSASAPRTGKNTEAFF
V gene: TRBV12-3/TRBV12-4; J gene: TRBJ1-2; CDR3 protein: CASSTHRNYGYTF
V gene: TRBV5-1; J gene: TRBJ2-7; CDR3 protein: CASSYLGEGRSEQYF
V gene: TRBV19; J gene: TRBJ2-7; CDR3 protein: CASTREGSYEQYF
V gene: TRBV3-1/TRBV3-2; J gene: TRBJ2-1; CDR3 protein: CASSGGQNRNEQFF
V gene: TRBV10-3; J gene: TRBJ2-7; CDR3 protein: CAISASQGTTYEQYF
V gene: TRBV5-1; J gene: TRBJ1-1; CDR3 protein: CASSFSTNTEAFF
V gene: TRBV7-2; J gene: TRBJ2-5; CDR3 protein: CASSLRGTVGQETQYF
V gene: TRBV19; J gene: TRBJ1-5; CDR3 protein: CASSIARGSNQPQHF
V gene: TRBV3-1/TRBV3-2; J gene: TRBJ1-2; CDR3 protein: CASSQDPWSLDYTF
V gene: TRBV25-1; J gene: TRBJ1-2; CDR3 protein: CASSDPAGIYGYTF
V gene: TRBV27; J gene: TRBJ2-1; CDR3 protein: CASSSPSGSYNEQFF
V gene: TRBV11-1; J gene: TRBJ1-6; CDR3 protein: CASSYEQGFSPLHF
V gene: TRBV7-2; J gene: TRBJ2-3; CDR3 protein: CASSLAHGDTQYF
V gene: TRBV18; J gene: TRBJ1-5; CDR3 protein: CASSPNTGGDQPQHF
V gene: TRBV11-2; J gene: TRBJ1-3; CDR3 protein: CASSLSDRGPRNTIYF
V gene: TRBV5-1; J gene: TRBJ2-3; CDR3 protein: CASSLASGSKDTQYF
V gene: TRBV5-5; J gene: TRBJ2-7; CDR3 protein: CASSLLRVSSYEQYF